The TCR beta chain described here comes from a study of a mutant IDH1 vaccine in newly diagnosed glioma. In the study overall: The sex distribution of treated patients was 62.5% male and roughly 40% female, with a mean age of 40.4 years. Week 35 brought visit V12, which was followed by visit V13 at week 47. The therapy given earlier, which was standard therapy, consisted of radiotherapy, temozolomide, or both, and most of the patients received both.

Only a few counts were recorded for this clone. Antigen: not known. This CDR3 comprises 15 residues. Trimming stripped 0 bases from V and 4 bases from J, with 12 bases between. The germline CDR1 and CDR2 sequences are LGHNA and YNFKEQ. The repertoire was sequenced with immunoSEQ multiplex PCR; TCRdb's copy has only in-frame clones and lacks some. The profile covers more than 60,000 clones, with roughly 74% appearing a single time and approximately 4.8% taken by the ten largest. Findings and caveats of the study: More than 80% of patients showed vaccine-induced immune responses across multiple MHC alleles.

Sample time point: week 35, safety follow-up. Doses of 300 ug of mutant IDH1 20-mer peptide were given with topical imiquimod. The material was PBMCs, obtained from a glioma patient whose treatment included an IDH1 peptide vaccine. This sequence originates from a man between 50 and 59 years old with glioma. The chain carries TRBV4-2 and TRBJ1-1; D perhaps matches TRBD1 (6 bases). The CDR3 sequence is CASSQDVGGATEAFF. CDR3 DNA: TGTGCCAGCAGCCAAGATGTAGGGGGGGCCACTGAAGCTTTCTTT.